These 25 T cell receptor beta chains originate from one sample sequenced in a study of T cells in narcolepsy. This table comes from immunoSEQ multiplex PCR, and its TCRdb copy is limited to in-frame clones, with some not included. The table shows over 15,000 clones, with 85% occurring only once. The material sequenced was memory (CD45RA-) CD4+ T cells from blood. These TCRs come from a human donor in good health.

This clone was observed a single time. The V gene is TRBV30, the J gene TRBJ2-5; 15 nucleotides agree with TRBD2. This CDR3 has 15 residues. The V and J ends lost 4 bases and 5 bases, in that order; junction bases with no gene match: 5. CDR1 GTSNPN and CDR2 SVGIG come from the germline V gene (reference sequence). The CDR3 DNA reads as TGTGCCTGGACCCGGACTAGCGGGAGGGGGGAGACCCAGTACTTC. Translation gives CAWTRTSGRGETQYF.

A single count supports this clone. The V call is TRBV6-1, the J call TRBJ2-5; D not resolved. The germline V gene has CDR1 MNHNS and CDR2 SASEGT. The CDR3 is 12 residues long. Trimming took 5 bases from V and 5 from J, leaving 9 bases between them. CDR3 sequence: CASSPADETQYF. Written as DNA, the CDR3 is TGTGCCAGCAGTCCAGCCGACGAGACCCAGTACTTC.

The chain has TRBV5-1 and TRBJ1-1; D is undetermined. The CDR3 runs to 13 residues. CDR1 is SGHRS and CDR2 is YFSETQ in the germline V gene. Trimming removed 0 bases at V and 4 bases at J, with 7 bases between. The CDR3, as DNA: TGCGCCAGCAGCTTGGAGGCAATCACTGAAGCTTTCTTT. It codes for CASSLEAITEAFF.

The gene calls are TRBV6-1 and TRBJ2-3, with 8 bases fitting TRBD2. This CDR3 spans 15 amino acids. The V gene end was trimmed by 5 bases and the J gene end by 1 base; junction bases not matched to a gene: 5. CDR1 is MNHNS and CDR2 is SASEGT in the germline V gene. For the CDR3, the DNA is TGTGCCAGCAGTCGGCTAGCGGGTGGCACAGATACGCAGTATTTT. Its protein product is CASSRLAGGTDTQYF.

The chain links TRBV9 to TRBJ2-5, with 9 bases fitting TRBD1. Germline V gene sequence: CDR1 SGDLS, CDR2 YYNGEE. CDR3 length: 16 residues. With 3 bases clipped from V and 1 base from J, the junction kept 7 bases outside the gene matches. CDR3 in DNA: TGTGCCAGCAGCGCCAGGGACAGGGCGATCCAAGAGACCCAGTACTTC. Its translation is CASSARDRAIQETQYF.

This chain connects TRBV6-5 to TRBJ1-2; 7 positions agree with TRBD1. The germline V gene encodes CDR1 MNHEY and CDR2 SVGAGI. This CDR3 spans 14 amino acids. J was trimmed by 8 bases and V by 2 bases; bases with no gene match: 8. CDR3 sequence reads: CASSYVQGGHGYTF. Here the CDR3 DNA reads TGTGCCAGCAGTTACGTTCAGGGGGGACACGGCTACACCTTC.

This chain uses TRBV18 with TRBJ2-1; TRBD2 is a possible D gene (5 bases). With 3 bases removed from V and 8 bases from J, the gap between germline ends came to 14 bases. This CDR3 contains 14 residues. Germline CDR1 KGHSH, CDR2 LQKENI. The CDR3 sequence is CASSPFGVGDEQFF. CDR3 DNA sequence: TGTGCCAGCTCACCTTTCGGCGTCGGGGATGAGCAGTTCTTC.

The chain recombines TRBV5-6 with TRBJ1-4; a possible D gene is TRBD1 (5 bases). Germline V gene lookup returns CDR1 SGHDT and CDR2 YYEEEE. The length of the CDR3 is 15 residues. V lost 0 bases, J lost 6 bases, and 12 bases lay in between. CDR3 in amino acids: CASSLAGRKDEKLFF. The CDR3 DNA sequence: TGTGCCAGCAGCTTGGCGGGGCGGAAGGATGAAAAACTGTTTTTT. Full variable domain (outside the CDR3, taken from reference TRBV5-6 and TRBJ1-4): DAGVTQSPTHLIKTRGQQVTLRCSPKSGHDTVSWYQQALGQGPQFIFQYYEEEERQRGNFPDRFSGHQFPNYSSELNVNALLLGDSALYLCASSLAGRKDEKLFFGSGTQLSVL.

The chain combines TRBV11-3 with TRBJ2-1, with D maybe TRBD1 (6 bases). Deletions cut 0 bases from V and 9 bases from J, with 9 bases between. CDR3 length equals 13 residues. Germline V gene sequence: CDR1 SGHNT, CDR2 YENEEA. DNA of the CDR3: TGTGCCAGCAGCTTAGATGGGGGCGGTGAGCAGTTCTTC. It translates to CASSLDGGGEQFF.

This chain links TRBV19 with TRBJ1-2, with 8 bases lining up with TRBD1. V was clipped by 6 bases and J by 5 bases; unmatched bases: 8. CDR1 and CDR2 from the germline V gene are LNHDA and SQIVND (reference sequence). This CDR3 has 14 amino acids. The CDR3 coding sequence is TGTGCCAGTAGAGGAGGGACAGGACCTTATGGCTACACCTTC. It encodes CASRGGTGPYGYTF.

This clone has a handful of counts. This CDR3 reads CAISPERRDEQYF. The CDR3, as DNA: TGTGCCATCAGTCCGGAAAGACGGGACGAGCAGTACTTC. The chain has TRBV10-3 and TRBJ2-7; unclear D gene. The germline V gene encodes CDR1 ENHRY and CDR2 SYGVKD. The CDR3 has 13 amino acids. Trimming cost V 5 bases and J 5 bases, with 13 bases left between them.

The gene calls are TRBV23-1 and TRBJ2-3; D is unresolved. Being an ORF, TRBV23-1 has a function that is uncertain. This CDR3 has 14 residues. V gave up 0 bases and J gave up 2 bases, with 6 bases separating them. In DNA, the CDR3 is TGCGCCAGCAGTCAATCGCGAATCACAGATACGCAGTATTTT. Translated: CASSQSRITDTQYF.

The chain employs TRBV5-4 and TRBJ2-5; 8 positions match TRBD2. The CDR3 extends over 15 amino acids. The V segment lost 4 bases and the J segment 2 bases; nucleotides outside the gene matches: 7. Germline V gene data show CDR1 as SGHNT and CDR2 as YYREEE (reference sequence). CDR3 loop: CASSQPLAAQETQYF. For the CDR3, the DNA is TGTGCCAGCAGCCAACCACTAGCGGCGCAAGAGACCCAGTACTTC. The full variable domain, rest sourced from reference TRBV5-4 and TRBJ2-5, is ETGVTQSPTHLIKTRGQQVTLRCSSQSGHNTVSWYQQALGQGPQFIFQYYREEENGRGNFPPRFSGLQFPNYSSELNVNALELDDSALYLCASSQPLAAQETQYFGPGTRLLVL.

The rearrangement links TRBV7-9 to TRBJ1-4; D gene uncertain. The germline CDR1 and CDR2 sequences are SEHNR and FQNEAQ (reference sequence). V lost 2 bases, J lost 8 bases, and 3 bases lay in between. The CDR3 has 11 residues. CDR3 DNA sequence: TGTGCCAGCAGCTTAATCGAAAAACTGTTTTTT. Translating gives CASSLIEKLFF.

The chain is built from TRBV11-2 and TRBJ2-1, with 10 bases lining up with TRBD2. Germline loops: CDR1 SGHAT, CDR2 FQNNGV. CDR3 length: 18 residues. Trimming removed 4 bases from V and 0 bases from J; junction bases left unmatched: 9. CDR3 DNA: TGTGCCAGCAGCTCCCCGGGACTAGCGTTGAGCTCCTACAATGAGCAGTTCTTC. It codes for CASSSPGLALSSYNEQFF.

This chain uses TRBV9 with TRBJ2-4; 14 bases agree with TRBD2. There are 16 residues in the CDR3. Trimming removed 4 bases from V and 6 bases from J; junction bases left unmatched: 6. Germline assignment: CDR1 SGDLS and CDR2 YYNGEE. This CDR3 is CASSRTSGRSGNIQYF. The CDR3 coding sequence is TGTGCCAGCAGCAGGACTAGCGGGAGGTCGGGAAACATTCAGTACTTC.

The CDR3 protein is CASSLGLSRGRAYEQYF. The CDR3 DNA reads TGTGCCAGCAGCTTAGGGCTATCTAGAGGACGAGCCTACGAGCAGTACTTC. The V and J genes are TRBV11-2 and TRBJ2-7; D call uncertain. The germline gives CDR1 SGHAT, CDR2 FQNNGV. With 1 base removed from V and 2 bases from J, the gap between germline ends came to 18 bases. The CDR3 contains 17 residues.

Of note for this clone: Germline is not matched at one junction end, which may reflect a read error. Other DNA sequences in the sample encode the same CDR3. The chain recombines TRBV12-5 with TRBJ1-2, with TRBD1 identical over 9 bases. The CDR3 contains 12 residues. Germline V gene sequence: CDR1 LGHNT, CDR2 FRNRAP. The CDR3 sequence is CASGDRGVGYTF. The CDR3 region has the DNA TGTGCTAGTGGGGACAGGGGAGTTGGCTACACCTTT.

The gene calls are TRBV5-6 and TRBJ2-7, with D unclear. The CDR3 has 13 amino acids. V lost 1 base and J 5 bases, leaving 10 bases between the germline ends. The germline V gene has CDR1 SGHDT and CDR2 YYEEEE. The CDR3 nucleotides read TGTGCCAGCAGCTTGTTGCACACCAACGAGCAGTACTTC. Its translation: CASSLLHTNEQYF. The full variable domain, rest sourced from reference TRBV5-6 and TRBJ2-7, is DAGVTQSPTHLIKTRGQQVTLRCSPKSGHDTVSWYQQALGQGPQFIFQYYEEEERQRGNFPDRFSGHQFPNYSSELNVNALLLGDSALYLCASSLLHTNEQYFGPGTRLTVT.

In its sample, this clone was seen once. CDR3 amino acids: CASSLGAGNFYGYTF. The CDR3 nucleotides read TGTGCCAGCAGCTTAGGGGCAGGGAATTTCTATGGCTACACCTTC. The chain carries TRBV7-2 and TRBJ1-2, with TRBD1 as a possible D gene (5 bases). Looked up from germline, CDR1 is SGHTA and CDR2 is FQGNSA. This CDR3 contains 15 residues. V was shortened by 1 base and J by 4 bases, with 13 bases between the two germline ends.

CDR3 nucleotide sequence: TGTGCCAGCTCACTAAATTTTTATGGCTACACCTTC. This sequence encodes CASSLNFYGYTF. The chain couples TRBV18 to TRBJ1-2, with unresolved D. V was pared by 4 bases and J by 5 bases, with 8 bases between. Germline V gene data show CDR1 as KGHSH and CDR2 as LQKENI. This CDR3 is 12 amino acids long. Filled out from reference TRBV18 and TRBJ1-2, the complete variable domain reads NAGVMQNPRHLVRRRGQEARLRCSPMKGHSHVYWYRQLPEEGLKFMVYLQKENIIDESGMPKERFSAEFPKEGPSILRIQQVVRGDSAAYFCASSLNFYGYTFGSGTRLTVV.

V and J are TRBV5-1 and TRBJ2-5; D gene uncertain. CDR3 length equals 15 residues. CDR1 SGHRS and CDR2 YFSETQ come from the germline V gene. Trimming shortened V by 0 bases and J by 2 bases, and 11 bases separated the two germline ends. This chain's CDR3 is CASSLGDGPQETQYF. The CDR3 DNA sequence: TGCGCCAGCAGCTTGGGTGACGGCCCTCAAGAGACCCAGTACTTC.

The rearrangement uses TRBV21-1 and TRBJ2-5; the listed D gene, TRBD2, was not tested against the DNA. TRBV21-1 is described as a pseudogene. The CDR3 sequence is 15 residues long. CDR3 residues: CASSKGTQHRWEQYF. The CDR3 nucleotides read TGTGCCAGCAGCAAAGGGACTCAACACCGGTGGGAGCAGTACTTC.

The CDR3 DNA is TGTGCCAGCAGCCAACAACAGGAGGGCAGCACAGATACGCAGTATTTT. Its protein is CASSQQQEGSTDTQYF. The chain is built from TRBV4-2 and TRBJ2-3; possibly TRBD2 for D (6 bases). Germline V gene lookup returns CDR1 LGHNA and CDR2 YNFKEQ. Trimming took off 2 bases at V and 0 bases at J, with 12 bases between the two ends. The CDR3 totals 16 residues.

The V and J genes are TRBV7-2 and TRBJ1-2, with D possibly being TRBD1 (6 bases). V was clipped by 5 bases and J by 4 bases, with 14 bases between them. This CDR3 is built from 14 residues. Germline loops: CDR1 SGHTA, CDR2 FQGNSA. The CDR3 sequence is CASSEEGGTYGYTF. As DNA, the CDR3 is TGTGCCAGCAGCGAAGAGGGGGGGACCTATGGCTACACCTTC. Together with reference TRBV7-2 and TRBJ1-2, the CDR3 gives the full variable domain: GAGVSQSPSNKVTEKGKDVELRCDPISGHTALYWYRQSLGQGLEFLIYFQGNSAPDKSGLPSDRFSAERTGGSVSTLTIQRTQQEDSAVYLCASSEEGGTYGYTFGSGTRLTVV.